These 17 T cell receptor beta chains share one sample of origin, sequenced in a study of shared clonotypes between healthy human individuals. The protocol was immunoSEQ multiplex PCR, while the TCRdb copy is restricted to in-frame clones and leaves out a portion. The table has about a million clones, approximately 77% seen once; the top ten hold roughly 0.9%. What was sequenced was memory CD4+ T cells from PBMCs. Subset noted: CD45RA-negative fraction. Every receptor here comes from a man aged 18 to 29 in good health. Some clones in this sample may be carry-over from other donors' samples.

This clone showed up just once. The CDR3, as DNA: TGTGCCAGCAGCTCCGACCTTTACAATGAGCAGTTCTTC. It is translated as CASSSDLYNEQFF. The rearrangement uses TRBV6-5 and TRBJ2-1; no clear D. This CDR3 spans 13 amino acids. Trimming cost V 6 bases and J 4 bases, with 10 bases left between them. From germline, CDR1 is MNHEY and CDR2 SVGAGI.

V usage is TRBV2 and J usage is TRBJ2-2; D is ambiguous. V gave up 6 bases and J gave up 2 bases, with 4 bases separating them. This CDR3 has 12 amino acids. CDR1 SNHLY and CDR2 FYNNEI come from the germline V gene. The CDR3 protein is CASRFNTGELFF. CDR3 sequence (DNA): TGTGCCAGCAGATTCAACACCGGGGAGCTGTTTTTT.

The chain uses TRBV28 and TRBJ2-1, with 9 bases matching TRBD2. The length of the CDR3 is 14 residues. CDR1 and CDR2 from the germline V gene are MDHEN and SYDVKM. Losses at the gene ends were 5 bases for V and 10 bases for J; bases not matched to a gene: 9. This CDR3 reads CASSPTGRGGEQFF. The CDR3 nucleotides are TGTGCCAGCAGTCCGACAGGGCGGGGGGGCGAGCAGTTCTTC.

The chain uses TRBV29-1 and TRBJ2-2; possibly TRBD1 for D (5 bases). The CDR3 sequence is 14 residues long. CDR1 is SQVTM, CDR2 ANQGSEA, per germline. V was shortened by 6 bases and J by 0 bases, with 11 bases between the two germline ends. The CDR3 reads CSVDRDSNTGELFF. The DNA of the CDR3 is TGCAGCGTCGACAGAGATTCGAACACCGGGGAGCTGTTTTTT.

The chain has TRBV7-3 and TRBJ2-2; D might be TRBD2 (5 bases). The V end lost 5 bases, the J end lost 4 bases, and 14 bases lay between the germline ends. The CDR3 is 15 amino acids. Germline V gene sequence: CDR1 SGHTA, CDR2 FQGTGA. DNA for the CDR3: TGTGCCAGCAGCCAAGTAGGTGGGAGCACCGGGGAGCTGTTTTTT. As protein: CASSQVGGSTGELFF.

The CDR3 DNA reads as TGCGCCAGCAGTTCAGCGGGAGGTTACAATGAGCAGTTCTTC. It specifies CASSSAGGYNEQFF. This chain links TRBV5-1 with TRBJ2-1; 9 bases match TRBD2. Germline V CDR1 and CDR2: SGHRS, YFSETQ. CDR3 length equals 14 residues. The ends lost 5 bases at V and 4 bases at J; junction bases unmatched: 4.

CDR3 region: CAISDLGQGRTGELFF. CDR3 nucleotide sequence: TGTGCCATCAGTGATTTGGGACAGGGGCGCACCGGGGAGCTGTTTTTT. The chain links TRBV10-3 to TRBJ2-2; 10 nucleotides align to TRBD1. The germline gives CDR1 ENHRY, CDR2 SYGVKD. J lost 4 bases, V lost 3 bases, and 5 bases had no gene match. The CDR3 is 16 residues long.

This rearrangement joins TRBV6-6 to TRBJ2-3; D gene unclear. CDR3 length equals 14 residues. From germline, CDR1 is MNHNY and CDR2 SVGAGI (reference sequence). Trimming shortened V by 2 bases and J by 4 bases, and 10 bases separated the two germline ends. CDR3 in amino acids: CASSYGNTADTQYF. As DNA, the CDR3 is TGTGCCAGCAGTTACGGGAATACGGCAGATACGCAGTATTTT.

This sequence joins TRBV7-9 and TRBJ2-2; 7 nucleotides line up with TRBD2. The CDR3 extends over 14 amino acids. The germline CDR1 and CDR2 sequences are SEHNR and FQNEAQ (reference sequence). The V segment lost 4 bases and the J segment 9 bases; nucleotides outside the gene matches: 8. The CDR3 DNA reads as TGTGCCAGCAGCTCGCTAGCGGCGACCAGGGAGCTGTTTTTT. Its protein product is CASSSLAATRELFF.

V and J are TRBV18 and TRBJ1-4, with unresolved D. Germline V CDR1 and CDR2: KGHSH, LQKENI. The CDR3 runs to 15 residues. Trimming stripped 2 bases from V and 4 bases from J, with 11 bases between. CDR3 nucleotides: TGTGCCAGCTCACCAGTTCTGTCAGATAATGAAAAACTGTTTTTT. This gives the protein CASSPVLSDNEKLFF.

The sample holds one count of this clone. CDR3 nucleotide sequence: TGTGCCAGCAGCTTATTCGCAGATACGCAGTATTTT. Its protein is CASSLFADTQYF. The chain links TRBV7-3 to TRBJ2-3; D gene uncertain. The germline gives CDR1 SGHTA, CDR2 FQGTGA. Trimming removed 2 bases from V and 4 bases from J, with 4 bases in between. This CDR3 comprises 12 residues.

J is TRBJ2-1 and V is TRBV2; tentative D call: TRBD2 (7 bases). The CDR3 consists of 13 residues. In germline, CDR1 is SNHLY, CDR2 FYNNEI. Deletions cut 6 bases from V and 8 bases from J, with 14 bases between. CDR3 loop: CASRGGGRDEQFF. CDR3 DNA: TGTGCCAGCAGGGGAGGGGGAAGAGATGAGCAGTTCTTC.

The chain links TRBV6-5 to TRBJ1-1; D unclear. This CDR3 is 14 amino acids long. Germline V gene data show CDR1 as MNHEY and CDR2 as SVGAGI. V gave up 4 bases and J gave up 7 bases, with 16 bases separating them. CDR3 loop: CASSSPALMGEAFF. The CDR3 DNA follows: TGTGCCAGCAGTTCCCCGGCCCTGATGGGTGAAGCTTTCTTT.

The V and J genes are TRBV18 and TRBJ2-5; 7 nucleotides line up with TRBD1. J gave up 0 bases and V 6 bases, and 10 bases lay outside the gene matches. This CDR3 region has 16 residues. CDR1 is KGHSH, CDR2 LQKENI, per germline. CDR3 in amino acids: CASSRPGQPYQETQYF. In DNA form, the CDR3 reads TGTGCCAGCTCCCGACCGGGACAGCCGTACCAAGAGACCCAGTACTTC. Drawing the rest from reference TRBV18 and TRBJ2-5, the complete variable domain is NAGVMQNPRHLVRRRGQEARLRCSPMKGHSHVYWYRQLPEEGLKFMVYLQKENIIDESGMPKERFSAEFPKEGPSILRIQQVVRGDSAAYFCASSRPGQPYQETQYFGPGTRLLVL.

The CDR3 sequence is CASSPTGSRGEQYF. The CDR3 coding sequence is TGTGCCAGCAGTCCTACAGGGTCCCGCGGGGAGCAGTACTTC. The chain recombines TRBV2 with TRBJ2-7; weak D call: TRBD1 (6 bases). Germline V gene data show CDR1 as SNHLY and CDR2 as FYNNEI. This CDR3 spans 14 amino acids. V lost 5 bases and J 7 bases, leaving 18 bases between the germline ends. Full variable domain (missing parts from reference TRBV2 and TRBJ2-7): EPEVTQTPSHQVTQMGQEVILRCVPISNHLYFYWYRQILGQKVEFLVSFYNNEISEKSEIFDDQFSVERPDGSNFTLKIRSTKLEDSAMYFCASSPTGSRGEQYFGPGTRLTVT.

The CDR3 region has the DNA TGTGCCAGCAGTCCGGGACCTTACACCGGGGAGCTGTTTTTT. This sequence encodes CASSPGPYTGELFF. The chain uses TRBV6-5 and TRBJ2-2, with D perhaps given as TRBD1 or TRBD2 (5 bases each). The germline V gene has CDR1 MNHEY and CDR2 SVGAGI. CDR3 length equals 14 residues. Trimming cost V 5 bases and J 3 bases, with 10 bases left between them.

V usage is TRBV7-2 and J usage is TRBJ2-7, with 11 nucleotides matching TRBD2. The junction had 3 bases not matched to a gene; V was cut back by 1 base and J by 4 bases. The CDR3 contains 15 residues. Germline loops: CDR1 SGHTA, CDR2 FQGNSA. DNA of the CDR3: TGTGCCAGCAGCTTAGTCACTAGCGGGAGATACGAGCAGTACTTC. It encodes CASSLVTSGRYEQYF. The full variable domain, with the rest looked up from reference TRBV7-2 and TRBJ2-7, is GAGVSQSPSNKVTEKGKDVELRCDPISGHTALYWYRQSLGQGLEFLIYFQGNSAPDKSGLPSDRFSAERTGGSVSTLTIQRTQQEDSAVYLCASSLVTSGRYEQYFGPGTRLTVT.